This entry concerns a single TCR beta chain. This record belongs to a study of blood T cells in healthy people across ages. PCR was performed a second time for about 7 to 11 cycles using a sample-barcoded 5' primer and a J-beta primer mix. TCRdb itself ran the 5' RACE reads through MiXCR, one entry per CDR3 protein. The sample yields about 800,000 distinct CDR3 sequences, about 25% seen once. The CDR3 extends over 16 amino acids. The V gene's germline CDR1 is LGHNA and CDR2 YNFKEQ. These records were also assigned to another study, of T cells of mothers and their children. This second study says: Sample barcodes and 2-4 random nucleotides came from the second PCR's M1S primer. Over 9.5 million reads per mother and roughly 3 million per child were obtained.

The sample consisted of blood. The chain carries TRBV4-2 and TRBJ2-1, with TRBD2 identical over 8 bases. Gene TRBJ2-7 matches the end of the DNA better, so the J call may be wrong. The sequence derives from a boy younger than 18 in good health. The CDR3: CASSQELGLGNYEQYF. The DNA for the CDR3 is TGTGCCAGCAGCCAAGAGCTGGGACTAGGAAACTACGAGCAGTACTTC.